A selection of T cell receptor beta chains follows, all from one sample in a study of T cells expressing NK-cell markers. TCRdb derives one entry per CDR3 protein from the 5' RACE reads, leaving out DNA. The record lists more than 250,000 distinct CDR3 sequences, of which the ten most abundant hold about 0.4%. The sequenced sample consisted of blood T cells: a sorted CD56 or NKG2C T cell subset, CD4+ or CD8+ T cells, or bulk PBMC T cells (not recorded which). The receptors derive from a man aged 18-30 years in good health. The CDR3 runs from the conserved cysteine through the conserved F or W.

j_call	v_call	cdr3_aa
TRBJ2-6	TRBV11-1	CASSLEQGAGFGANVLTF
TRBJ2-1	TRBV6-2/TRBV6-3	CASSYTLRTSGRTYNEQFF
TRBJ1-5	TRBV20-1	CSAKVGGTTSNQPQHF
TRBJ2-1	TRBV9	CASSHRLAEDNEQFF
TRBJ1-2	TRBV10-3	CAIRGTGGDDGYTF
TRBJ1-2	TRBV10-3	CATSLSRAWLSGYTF
TRBJ2-1	TRBV9	CASSVSGSYNEQFF
TRBJ1-2	TRBV5-6	CASSLGTFHNYGYTF
TRBJ2-6	TRBV5-4	CASSLEPGREISGANVLTF
TRBJ2-6	TRBV6-5	CASSYRDIGANVLTF
TRBJ2-1	TRBV12-3/TRBV12-4	CASSFRDYRYNEQFF
TRBJ2-5	TRBV12-3/TRBV12-4	CASSSHSGRRREETQYF
TRBJ2-1	TRBV29-1	CSVRSYAVRLAGANEQFF
TRBJ1-5	TRBV12-3/TRBV12-4	CASSANGQGHQPQHF
TRBJ1-1	TRBV9	CASSVEGPGAWNTEAFF
TRBJ2-2	TRBV29-1	CSVSGRLAGELFF
TRBJ1-2	TRBV12-3/TRBV12-4	CASSLMVRANYGYTF
TRBJ2-2	TRBV12-3/TRBV12-4	CASRQGARTGELFF
TRBJ1-3	TRBV5-8	CASSPQGGNTIYF
TRBJ2-1	TRBV7-9	CASSSGWYEQFF
TRBJ1-2	TRBV2	CASRGGQGANYGYTF
TRBJ1-4	TRBV18	CASSPKDRGLAEKLFF
TRBJ2-1	TRBV12-3/TRBV12-4	CASSLARSSPAPYNEQFF
TRBJ2-1	TRBV5-1	CASATTGLAGPNEQFF
TRBJ1-2	TRBV10-3	CAISESDQAIYGYTF
TRBJ1-1	TRBV20-1	CSARKGPTGTEAFF
TRBJ2-5	TRBV4-2	CASSQPTGLAGGGETQYF
TRBJ2-7	TRBV3-1	CASAGTRLREQYF
TRBJ1-6	TRBV12-3/TRBV12-4	CASSSQGGKRNSPLHF
TRBJ2-5	TRBV7-9	CASSFLATLPETQYF
TRBJ1-5	TRBV20-1	CSARHSPGQGNQPQHF
TRBJ2-5	TRBV5-1	CASSYTDLRETQYF
TRBJ2-7	TRBV18	CASSSEGPGIYEQYF
TRBJ2-1	TRBV11-2	CASSLGAGGNNEQFF
TRBJ2-5	TRBV7-9	CASSLEIEETQYF
TRBJ2-7	TRBV7-2	CASSSTGTGYVREQYF
TRBJ2-7	TRBV6-5	CASSYPREGDEQYF
TRBJ1-4	TRBV19	CASQTGSANEKLFF
TRBJ1-6	TRBV28	CASSLGGNSPLHF
TRBJ2-2	TRBV7-6	CASSQESGAGGELFF
TRBJ1-2	TRBV6-5	CASSYGTSANYGYTF
TRBJ1-5	TRBV6-2/TRBV6-3	CASNHGGGGYSNQPQHF
TRBJ2-7	TRBV12-3/TRBV12-4	CASSPPLTGRNTYEQYF
TRBJ2-5	TRBV15	CATAGGPRETQYF
TRBJ2-1	TRBV19	CASRQTSRTNEQFF
TRBJ2-6	TRBV12-3/TRBV12-4	CASSHRESGANVLTF
TRBJ2-5	TRBV20-1	CSAIPTRHRAQYF
TRBJ2-7	TRBV9	CASSKRPGTRGSYEQYF
TRBJ1-1	TRBV12-3/TRBV12-4	CASSLDREYAFF
TRBJ1-5	TRBV12-3/TRBV12-4	CASSRTAHQPQHF
TRBJ2-4	TRBV7-8	CASSLARDRMTKNIQYF
TRBJ1-1	TRBV30	CAWSKITRWIEAFF
TRBJ2-7	TRBV5-4	CASSAGTGYEQYF
TRBJ1-1	TRBV5-4	CASSLNLENTEAFF